The rows below give T cell receptor beta chains drawn from one sample of a study of blood T cell repertoires in COVID-19. Sequencing used immunoSEQ multiplex PCR; TCRdb keeps in-frame clones, though not all of them. The data contain hundreds of thousands of clones, roughly 88% of them seen just once; the ten biggest clones take up under 5%. Sequenced material: peripheral blood. The receptors come from a woman between 50 and 59 years old with active or convalescent COVID-19. Each CDR3 is given with its conserved first and last residue. The D gene is left open where the match is weak. Some rows have no size entry. The others give once, few or many, or a class for an expanded clone.

v_call	d_call	clone_size	j_call	cdr3_aa	cdr3_nt
TRBV19	TRBD1	once	TRBJ1-2	CASSTIGQAYGYTF	TGTGCCAGTAGTACCATAGGACAGGCCTATGGCTACACCTTC
TRBV7-2	TRBD1	-	TRBJ2-1	CASSLFSGQGEVEQFF	TGTGCCAGCAGCTTATTTTCGGGACAGGGGGAAGTTGAGCAGTTCTTC
TRBV5-1	TRBD1	-	TRBJ1-1	CASSLRTGGTEAFF	TGCGCCAGCAGCCTACGGACAGGGGGAACTGAAGCTTTCTTT
TRBV6-2/TRBV6-3	TRBD2	-	TRBJ2-7	CASSARRTSGNLHEQYF	TGTGCCAGCAGTGCTCGAAGGACTAGCGGGAATCTCCACGAGCAGTACTTC
TRBV7-2	TRBD1	-	TRBJ1-2	CAIPMRDRGSNYGYTF	TGTGCCATACCGATGAGGGACAGGGGCTCTAACTATGGCTACACCTTC
TRBV19	-	-	TRBJ1-2	CASSIDVTVQRGYTF	TGTGCCAGTAGTATAGATGTGACAGTGCAGAGGGGCTACACCTTC
TRBV28	-	-	TRBJ2-7	CASVGGYYEQYF	TGTGCCAGCGTGGGAGGTTACTACGAGCAGTACTTC
TRBV6-2/TRBV6-3	TRBD1	-	TRBJ2-1	CASSYVPTGEWAYNEQFF	TGTGCCAGCAGTTACGTCCCAACAGGGGAGTGGGCCTACAATGAGCAGTTCTTC
TRBV19	-	once	TRBJ1-1	CASTLTGTNTEAFF	TGTGCCAGTACTCTCACAGGGACGAACACTGAAGCTTTCTTT
TRBV7-2	-	once	TRBJ1-3	CASSLRVGGNTIYF	TGTGCCAGCAGCCTCAGGGTTGGTGGAAACACCATATATTTT
TRBV6-6	TRBD1	-	TRBJ1-1	CASSQPPGTGYWDTEAFF	TGTGCCAGCAGTCAACCTCCGGGGACAGGGTATTGGGACACTGAAGCTTTCTTT
TRBV18	-	-	TRBJ1-1	CASSYFRDTQNEAFF	TGTGCCAGCTCATATTTCCGGGACACCCAAAATGAAGCTTTCTTT
TRBV7-8	-	-	TRBJ2-5	CASNLGTSRGETQYF	TGTGCCAGCAACTTAGGTACTAGTCGAGGGGAGACCCAGTACTTC
TRBV5-5	-	-	TRBJ1-2	CASSLGREGSF	TGTGCCAGCAGCTTGGGGAGGGAGGGCAGCTTC
TRBV12-3/TRBV12-4	-	-	TRBJ1-5	CASTHRVNQPQHF	TGTGCCAGCACCCACAGGGTGAATCAGCCCCAGCATTTT
TRBV9	-	-	TRBJ1-3	CASSVRGVSDTIYF	TGTGCCAGCAGCGTCCGGGGGGTGTCCGACACCATATATTTT
TRBV2	-	few	TRBJ1-1	CASSVQKDTEAFF	TGTGCCAGCAGTGTACAGAAGGACACTGAAGCTTTCTTT
TRBV28	-	-	TRBJ1-1	CASRSPVLNTEAFF	TGTGCCAGCAGATCGCCAGTTCTGAACACTGAAGCTTTCTTT
TRBV20-1	-	-	TRBJ2-7	CSASSGSGGYAYEQYF	TGCAGTGCTAGTTCGGGAAGTGGCGGGTACGCCTACGAGCAGTACTTC
TRBV10-3	TRBD1	-	TRBJ2-7	CAIRTGGGDQQYF	TGTGCCATCCGTACAGGGGGCGGGGATCAGCAGTACTTC
TRBV28	TRBD2	-	TRBJ2-3	CASSLDASGVTDTQYF	TGTGCCAGCAGTTTAGATGCTAGCGGGGTCACAGATACGCAGTATTTT
TRBV27	TRBD2	-	TRBJ2-1	CASMRAGGPREQFF	TGTGCCAGCATGCGAGCGGGAGGGCCTCGGGAGCAGTTCTTC
TRBV2	-	-	TRBJ1-1	CASRTRGNTEAFF	TGTGCCAGCAGGACGCGCGGGAACACTGAAGCTTTCTTT
TRBV4-2	TRBD2	-	TRBJ2-1	CASSQDPMEASGYNEQFF	TGTGCCAGCAGCCAAGATCCGATGGAGGCTAGCGGGTACAATGAGCAGTTCTTC
TRBV19	TRBD1	-	TRBJ1-1	CASRFLGQASGAFF	TGTGCCAGTAGATTTCTAGGACAGGCCTCCGGGGCTTTCTTT
TRBV7-9	TRBD2	-	TRBJ2-2	CASSPTLAGGNTGELFF	TGTGCCAGCAGCCCAACACTAGCGGGGGGGAACACCGGGGAGCTGTTTTTT
TRBV7-9	TRBD2	-	TRBJ2-3	CASSLGLAGPIISTDTQYF	TGTGCCAGCAGCTTAGGGCTAGCGGGACCCATCATCTCCACAGATACGCAGTATTTT
TRBV2	TRBD2	-	TRBJ2-1	CASLRNLAGAYNEQFF	TGTGCCAGCCTTCGGAATTTAGCGGGGGCCTACAATGAGCAGTTCTTC
TRBV4-1	TRBD2	-	TRBJ2-1	CASSFTEGTSGYNEQFF	TGCGCCAGCAGCTTTACCGAAGGGACTAGCGGTTACAATGAGCAGTTCTTC
TRBV5-1	-	-	TRBJ1-1	CASSERGDTEAFF	TGCGCCAGCAGCGAAAGGGGCGACACTGAAGCTTTCTTT
TRBV5-1	-	-	TRBJ1-1	CASSLDGRSTETFF	TGCGCCAGCAGCTTGGATGGGAGGTCCACTGAAACTTTCTTT